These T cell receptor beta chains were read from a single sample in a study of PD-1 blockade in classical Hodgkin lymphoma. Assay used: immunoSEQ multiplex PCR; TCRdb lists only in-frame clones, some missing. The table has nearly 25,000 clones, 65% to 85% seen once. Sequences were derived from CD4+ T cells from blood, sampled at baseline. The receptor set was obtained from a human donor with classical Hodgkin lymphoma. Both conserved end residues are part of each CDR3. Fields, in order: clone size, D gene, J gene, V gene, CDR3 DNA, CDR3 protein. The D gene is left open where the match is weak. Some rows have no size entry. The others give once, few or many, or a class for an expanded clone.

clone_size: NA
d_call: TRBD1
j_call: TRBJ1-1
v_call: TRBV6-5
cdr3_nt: TGTGCCAGCAGTTCAGGGGGCGGCCAGAGGGAAGCTTTCTTT
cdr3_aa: CASSSGGGQREAFF

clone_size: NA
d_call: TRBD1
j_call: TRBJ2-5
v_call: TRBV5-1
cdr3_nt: TGCGCCAGTCAGCCCGGGACAGGGTGGGAGACCCAGTACTTC
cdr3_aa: CASQPGTGWETQYF

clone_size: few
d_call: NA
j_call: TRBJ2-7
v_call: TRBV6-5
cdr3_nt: TGTGCCAGCAGTTACTCGACTGGGAACTACGAGCAGTACTTC
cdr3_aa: CASSYSTGNYEQYF

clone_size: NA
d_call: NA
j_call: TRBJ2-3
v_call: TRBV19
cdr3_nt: TGTGCCAGTAGAGGGGACGCACGGGATACGCAGTATTTT
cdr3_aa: CASRGDARDTQYF

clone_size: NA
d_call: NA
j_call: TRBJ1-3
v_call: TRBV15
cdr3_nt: TGTGCCACCAGCAGAGATCAGTCGATCGGAAACACCATATATTTT
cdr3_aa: CATSRDQSIGNTIYF

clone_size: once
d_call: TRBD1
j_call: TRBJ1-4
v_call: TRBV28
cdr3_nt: TGTGCCAGCAGCCCAGGTTTGGGACAGGGTCGTGTGGGGTCAAAACTGTTTTTT
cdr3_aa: CASSPGLGQGRVGSKLFF

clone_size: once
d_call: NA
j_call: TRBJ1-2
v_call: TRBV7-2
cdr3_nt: TGTGCCAGCAGCTCCAGCTCGACAGCCATTAGTGGCTACACCTTC
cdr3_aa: CASSSSSTAISGYTF

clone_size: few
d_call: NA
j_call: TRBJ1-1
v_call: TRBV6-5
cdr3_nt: TGTGCCAGCAGTTCACAGGGGAACACTGAAGCTTTCTTT
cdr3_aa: CASSSQGNTEAFF

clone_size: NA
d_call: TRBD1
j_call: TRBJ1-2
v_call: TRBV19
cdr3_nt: TGTGCCAGTAGATCCCTACCGCAGGGGGCGGTCGGCTATGGCTACACCTTC
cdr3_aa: CASRSLPQGAVGYGYTF

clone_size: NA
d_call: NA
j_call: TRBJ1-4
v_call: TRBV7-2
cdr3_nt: TGTGCCAGCAGCCCGGGGGGAGACGAAAAACTGTTTTTT
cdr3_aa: CASSPGGDEKLFF

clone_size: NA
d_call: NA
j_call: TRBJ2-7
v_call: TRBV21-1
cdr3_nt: TGTGCCAGCAGCAAATTAGACAGGGTGGACTACGAGCAGTACTTC
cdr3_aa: CASSKLDRVDYEQYF

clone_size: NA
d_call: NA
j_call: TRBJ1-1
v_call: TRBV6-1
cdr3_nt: TGTGCCAGCAGTGAAGTCGGGCAGGGAGGCGAAGCTTTCTTT
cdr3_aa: CASSEVGQGGEAFF

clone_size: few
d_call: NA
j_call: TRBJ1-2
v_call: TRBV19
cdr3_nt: TGTGCCAGTAGTACAACAGCCGACTATGGCTACACCTTC
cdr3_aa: CASSTTADYGYTF

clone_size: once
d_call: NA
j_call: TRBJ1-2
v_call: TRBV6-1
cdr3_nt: TGTGCCAGCAGTGAAGCGCTGGCCCTCGGCTACACCTTC
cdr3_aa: CASSEALALGYTF

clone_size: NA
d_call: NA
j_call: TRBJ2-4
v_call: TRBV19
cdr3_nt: TGTGCCAGTAGTATAGGAGGAGGGCGGGACATTCAGTACTTC
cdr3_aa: CASSIGGGRDIQYF

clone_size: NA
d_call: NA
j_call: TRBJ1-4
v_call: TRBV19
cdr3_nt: TGTGCCAGTACCCAAGGACAGCCGATTGAAAAACTGTTTTTT
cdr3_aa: CASTQGQPIEKLFF

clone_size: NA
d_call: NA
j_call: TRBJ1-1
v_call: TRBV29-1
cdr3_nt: TGCAGCGTCTCCGGACGGATGAACACTGAAGCTTTCTTT
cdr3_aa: CSVSGRMNTEAFF

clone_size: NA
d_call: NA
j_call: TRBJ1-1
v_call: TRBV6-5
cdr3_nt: TGTGCCAGCAGTTACTCGGTTACTGAAGCTTTCTTT
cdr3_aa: CASSYSVTEAFF

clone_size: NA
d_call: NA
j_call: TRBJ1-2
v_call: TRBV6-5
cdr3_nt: TGTGCCAGCAGTAACTCGCAGGGTCGCTATGGCTACACCTTC
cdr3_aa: CASSNSQGRYGYTF

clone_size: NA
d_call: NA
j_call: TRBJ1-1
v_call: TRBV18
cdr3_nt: TGTGCCAGCTCACCAGAGGGAGCAGGGGAAAACACTGAAGCTTTCTTT
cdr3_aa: CASSPEGAGENTEAFF

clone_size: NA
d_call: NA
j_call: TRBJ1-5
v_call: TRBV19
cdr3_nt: TGTGCCAGTAGTCCTTCGGGGGGGGCCGCTGGACAGCCCCAGCATTTT
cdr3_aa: CASSPSGGAAGQPQHF

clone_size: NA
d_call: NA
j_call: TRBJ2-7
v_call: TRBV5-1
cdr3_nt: TGCGCCAGCAGCGCCGGTGACTTGGGCCACGAGCAGTACTTC
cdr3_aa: CASSAGDLGHEQYF

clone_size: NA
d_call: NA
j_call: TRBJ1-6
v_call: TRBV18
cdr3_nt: TGTGCCAGCTCACCAAGGATCGAGTCAAATTCACCCCTCCACTTT
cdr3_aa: CASSPRIESNSPLHF

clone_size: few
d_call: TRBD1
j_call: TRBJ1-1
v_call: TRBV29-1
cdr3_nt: TGCAGCTCCCGACAGGGTGGGACTGAAGCTTTCTTT
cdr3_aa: CSSRQGGTEAFF

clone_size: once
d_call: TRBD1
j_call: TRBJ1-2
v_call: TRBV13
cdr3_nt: TGTGCCAGCAGCTTAGGCCCTACAGGGGCTAACTATGGCTACACCTTC
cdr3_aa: CASSLGPTGANYGYTF

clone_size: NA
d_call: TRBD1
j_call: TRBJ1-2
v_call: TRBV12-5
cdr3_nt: TGTGCTAGTGGTTTGGTACCGGGACAGGGATATCCTGGCTACACCTTC
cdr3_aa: CASGLVPGQGYPGYTF

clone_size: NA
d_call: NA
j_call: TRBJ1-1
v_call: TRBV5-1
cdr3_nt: TGCGCCAGCAGCCCATGGGTTAACACTGAAGCTTTCTTT
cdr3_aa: CASSPWVNTEAFF

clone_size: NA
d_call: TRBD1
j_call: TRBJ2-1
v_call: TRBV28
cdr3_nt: TGTGCCAGCAGTTTAGGCGGGACAGGGGGCGATGAGCAGTTCTTC
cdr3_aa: CASSLGGTGGDEQFF

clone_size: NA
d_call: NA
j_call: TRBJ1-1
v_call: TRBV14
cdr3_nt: TGTGCCAGCAGCCAAGGAATCCGGCAGGTCTTT
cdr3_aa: CASSQGIRQVF

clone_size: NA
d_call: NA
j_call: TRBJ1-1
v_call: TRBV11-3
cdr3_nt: TGTGCCAGCAGCTTACTAGAGGGTTCTGAAGCTTTCTTT
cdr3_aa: CASSLLEGSEAFF

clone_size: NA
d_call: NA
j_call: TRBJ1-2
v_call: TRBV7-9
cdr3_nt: TGTGCCAGCAGCCCACAAGAATTTGGGACAAGGGTCTATGGCTACACCTTC
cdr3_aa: CASSPQEFGTRVYGYTF

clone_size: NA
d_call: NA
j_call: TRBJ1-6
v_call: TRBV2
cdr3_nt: TGTGCCAGCTTGACAGGTCCACTGTATCCCCTCCACTTT
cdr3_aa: CASLTGPLYPLHF

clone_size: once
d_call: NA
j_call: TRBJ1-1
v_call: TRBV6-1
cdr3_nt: TGTGCCATCCGCTCGGGAGTGAACACTGAAGCTTTCTTT
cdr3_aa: CAIRSGVNTEAFF

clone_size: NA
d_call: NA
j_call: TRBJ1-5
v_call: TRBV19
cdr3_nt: TGTGCCAGTAGTTTTGCGGGGTATAATCAGCCCCAGCATTTT
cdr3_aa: CASSFAGYNQPQHF

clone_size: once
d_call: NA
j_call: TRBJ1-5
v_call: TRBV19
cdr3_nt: TGTGCCAGTAGTATGGATTCGGGTTACCTGGGAGCCCAGCATTTT
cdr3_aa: CASSMDSGYLGAQHF

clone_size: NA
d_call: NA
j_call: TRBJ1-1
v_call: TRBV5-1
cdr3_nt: TGCGCCAGCAGCTTGGGACAGTCTATGACTGAAGCTTTCTTT
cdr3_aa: CASSLGQSMTEAFF

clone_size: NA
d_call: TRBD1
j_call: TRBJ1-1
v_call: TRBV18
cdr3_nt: TGTGCCAGCTCACCATCACAGGGGGCCACTGAAGCTTTCTTT
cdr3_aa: CASSPSQGATEAFF

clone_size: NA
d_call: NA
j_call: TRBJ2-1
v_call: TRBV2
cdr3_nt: TGTGCCAGCAGTGAAAACAGATACAATGAGCAGTTCTTC
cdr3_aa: CASSENRYNEQFF

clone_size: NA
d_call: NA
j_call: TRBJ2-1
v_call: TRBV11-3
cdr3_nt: TGTGCCAGCAGCTCCCCAACAGGTGGCACTGCCTACAATGAGCAGTTCTTC
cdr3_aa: CASSSPTGGTAYNEQFF

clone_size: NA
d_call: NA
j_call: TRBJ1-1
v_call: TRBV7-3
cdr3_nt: TGTGCCAGCAGCCCAATAGCCGGATCCACTGAAGCTTTCTTT
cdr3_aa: CASSPIAGSTEAFF

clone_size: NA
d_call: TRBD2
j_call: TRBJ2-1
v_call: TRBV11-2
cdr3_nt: TGTGCCAGCAGCTTATTACTAGCGGGTATGTCCTACAATGAGCAGTTCTTC
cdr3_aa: CASSLLLAGMSYNEQFF

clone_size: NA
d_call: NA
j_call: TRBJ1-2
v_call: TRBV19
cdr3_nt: TGTGCCAGTAGTACTTACAGGTACGGCTACACCTTC
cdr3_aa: CASSTYRYGYTF

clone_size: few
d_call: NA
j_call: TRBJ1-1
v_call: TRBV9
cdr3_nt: TGTGCCAGCAGCCCTCTAGGGTCGCCTCTTGGAGCTTTCTTT
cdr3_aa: CASSPLGSPLGAFF

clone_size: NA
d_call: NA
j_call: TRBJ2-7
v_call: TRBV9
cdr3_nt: TGTGCCAGCAGCGTAGCTGGAGGTGCGAGCTCCTACGAGCAGTACTTC
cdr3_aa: CASSVAGGASSYEQYF

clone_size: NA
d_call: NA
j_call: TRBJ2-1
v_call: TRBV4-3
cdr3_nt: TGCGCCAGCAGCCAAGGTATACAGGCGGGGAATGAGCAGTTCTTC
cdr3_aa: CASSQGIQAGNEQFF

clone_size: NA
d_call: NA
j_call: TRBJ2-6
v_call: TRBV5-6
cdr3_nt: TGTGCCAGCAGCACGGCCTATTCGAGAGCCAACGTCCTGACTTTC
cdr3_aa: CASSTAYSRANVLTF

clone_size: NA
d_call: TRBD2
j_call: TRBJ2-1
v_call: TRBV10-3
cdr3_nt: TGTGCCATCAGAACGGGACTAAACAATGAGCAGTTCTTC
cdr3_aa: CAIRTGLNNEQFF

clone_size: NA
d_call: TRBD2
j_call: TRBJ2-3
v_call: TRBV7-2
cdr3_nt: TGTGCCAGCAGCTTAACGGCTAGCGGGAATCCCGATACGCAGTATTTT
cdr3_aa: CASSLTASGNPDTQYF

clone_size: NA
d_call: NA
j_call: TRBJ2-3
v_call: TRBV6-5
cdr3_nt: TGTGCCAGCGGGTTTCCCCTGGATACGCAGTATTTT
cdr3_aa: CASGFPLDTQYF

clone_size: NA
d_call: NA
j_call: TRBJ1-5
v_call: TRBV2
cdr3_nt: TGTGCCAGCAGTGAATTCGTGACAGAGAGACGGTATAGCAATCAGCCCCAGCATTTT
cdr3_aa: CASSEFVTERRYSNQPQHF

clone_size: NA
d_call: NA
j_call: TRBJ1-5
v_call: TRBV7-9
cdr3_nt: TGTGCCAGCAGCTTAGATGGGGGTATGGTGGAGCCCCAGCATTTT
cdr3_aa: CASSLDGGMVEPQHF

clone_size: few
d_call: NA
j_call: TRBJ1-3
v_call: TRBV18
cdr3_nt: TGTGCCAGCTCACCACGGTCTTCTGGAAACACCATATATTTT
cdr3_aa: CASSPRSSGNTIYF

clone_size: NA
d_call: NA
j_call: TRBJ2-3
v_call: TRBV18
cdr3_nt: TGTGCCAGCTCACCACCGATCACAGATACGCAGTATTTT
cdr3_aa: CASSPPITDTQYF

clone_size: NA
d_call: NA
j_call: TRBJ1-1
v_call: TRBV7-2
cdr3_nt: TGTGCCAGCAGTTCGACAGGTCATACTGAAGCTTTCTTT
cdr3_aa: CASSSTGHTEAFF

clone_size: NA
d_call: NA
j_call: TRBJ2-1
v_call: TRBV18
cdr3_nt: TGTGCCAGCTCACCACCTAGCGGATCCTACAATGAGCAGTTCTTC
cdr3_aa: CASSPPSGSYNEQFF

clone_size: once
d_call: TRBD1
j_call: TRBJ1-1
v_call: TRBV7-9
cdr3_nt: TGTGCCAGCAGCCCGACAGGGGAAATTTTCGGGACTGAAGCTTTCTTT
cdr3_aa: CASSPTGEIFGTEAFF

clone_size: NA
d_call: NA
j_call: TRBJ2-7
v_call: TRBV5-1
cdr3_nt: TGCGCCAGCAGCTTGGCGTCCACAAACTACGAGCAGTACTTC
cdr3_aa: CASSLASTNYEQYF

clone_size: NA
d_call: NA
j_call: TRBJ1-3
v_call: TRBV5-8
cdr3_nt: TGTGCCAGCAGCGCGAGGGACTTCTCTGGAAACACCATATATTTT
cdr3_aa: CASSARDFSGNTIYF

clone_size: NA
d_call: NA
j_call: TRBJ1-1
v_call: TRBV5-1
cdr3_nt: TGCGCCAGCAGCTTGGTTGGAGGGGGCACTGAAGCTTTCTTT
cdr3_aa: CASSLVGGGTEAFF

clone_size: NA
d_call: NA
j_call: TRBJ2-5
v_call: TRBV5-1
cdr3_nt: TGCGCCAGCAGCTTAATGGGGCTCCGGTGGGAGACCCAGTACTTC
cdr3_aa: CASSLMGLRWETQYF